This T cell receptor beta chain emerged from a study of blood T cell repertoires in COVID-19. Study in general: Italy, Spain and the United States were the sources of the convalescent and acute COVID-19 samples. Sample material is recorded as cDNA or gDNA derived from T cells, B-cell-depleted T cells, or PBMCs.

The CDR3 runs to 14 residues. Trimming left V 7 bases short and J 9 bases short, with 16 bases between. Germline-derived CDR1 and CDR2 are MDHEN and SYDVKM. In the authors' workflow: Amplified reference gene primers provided the basis for estimating nucleated cell counts. Profiled with immunoSEQ multiplex PCR; TCRdb holds only in-frame clones, not every one. V and J calls plus clone size are reproduced from that table; the DNA served to infer D and trimming. The sample has some 67,000 clones, 75% to 95% seen once. The TCR comes from a woman younger than 35 with acute or convalescent COVID-19. The gene calls are TRBV28 and TRBJ1-6; the D gene is possibly TRBD1 (6 bases). Sequencing was performed on peripheral blood. The DNA for the CDR3 is TGTGCCAGCATCAACAGGGTCCGGGGTTCACCCCTCCACTTT. It is translated as CASINRVRGSPLHF. Full variable domain (remainder filled in from reference TRBV28 and TRBJ1-6): DVKVTQSSRYLVKRTGEKVFLECVQDMDHENMFWYRQDPGLGLRLIYFSYDVKMKEKGDIPEGYSVSREKKERFSLILESASTNQTSMYLCASINRVRGSPLHFGNGTRLTVT.